Described below is a single T cell receptor beta chain sequence and its context. This entry comes from a study of cytomegalovirus exposure and HLA in healthy donors. Germline CDR1 is SQVTM and CDR2 is ANQGSEA. The junction had 3 bases not matched to a gene; V was cut back by 5 bases and J by 1 base. The CDR3 sequence is 14 residues long. The PCR contained 60 Vbeta and 13 Jbeta primers. Assay used: immunoSEQ multiplex PCR; TCRdb lists only in-frame clones, some missing. The sample carries about 140,000 clones, 88% recorded once. The sample comprised PBMCs. This chain joins TRBV29-1 and TRBJ2-5; TRBD1 aligns across 11 bases. The receptor's source is a woman aged 35 to 49 in good health and CMV-seronegative. The chain's CDR3 is CSVWGQGVQETQYF. The CDR3 nucleotides read TGCAGCGTTTGGGGACAGGGGGTCCAAGAGACCCAGTACTTC.